The clone carrying this T cell receptor (beta chain) is labeled as large. This CDR3 has 18 residues. Germline V lookup: CDR1 ENHRY, CDR2 SYGVKD. V shed 0 bases and J 1 base; nucleotides not matched to a gene: 8. These data originate in a study of blood T cell repertoires in COVID-19. This table comes from immunoSEQ multiplex PCR, and its TCRdb copy is limited to in-frame clones, with some not included. This table holds about 34,000 clones, approximately 80% found once. The source of this sequence is a man of 80 years or more with acute or convalescent COVID-19. The chain combines TRBV10-3 with TRBJ2-4; TRBD2 aligns across 8 bases. The sequenced sample was peripheral blood. The CDR3 sequence is CAISESGLGVGAKNIQYF. In DNA, the CDR3 is TGTGCCATCAGTGAGTCGGGACTAGGAGTCGGGGCCAAAAACATTCAGTACTTC.